Listed below are T cell receptor beta chains from one sample, sequenced in a study of blood T cells in healthy people across ages. TCRdb ran MiXCR on the 5' RACE reads and lists one entry per CDR3 protein. The table records roughly 930,000 distinct CDR3 sequences, roughly 50% of them present only once. The specimen was blood. Receptors were obtained from a man younger than 45 in good health. CDR3s leave out the opening cysteine and the closing phenylalanine or tryptophan. The D gene is left open where the match is weak. Some rows have no size entry. The others give once, few or many, or a class for an expanded clone.

cdr3_aa | d_call | v_call | clone_size
ASSPPGLSNEQF | NA | TRBV18 | NA
ASRFSYGTLGYT | NA | TRBV27 | few
ASSHRDGGSTDTQY | NA | TRBV5-1 | few
ASSPYSGGGTDTQY | NA | TRBV3-1 | NA
ASSERRVRETQY | NA | TRBV25-1 | NA
SVEPGTGGNEQY | TRBD1 | TRBV29-1 | NA
ASSSFDGGAWEQY | NA | TRBV5-1 | NA
ASSLTPVVGGWNEQF | NA | TRBV5-1 | NA
ASRMTGQETQY | NA | TRBV12-3/TRBV12-4 | NA
ASSQEQGNQPQH | NA | TRBV4-1 | few
ASSSRNASSYEQY | NA | TRBV7-9 | few
ASSSRGWAPYEQY | NA | TRBV12-3/TRBV12-4 | NA
AISPVQGTNSPLH | NA | TRBV10-3 | NA
ASSLGTGEQDTQY | TRBD1 | TRBV28 | NA
ASSLGVGGEAF | NA | TRBV7-2 | few
ASSQSHTANYGYT | NA | TRBV3-1 | NA
ASSLIASVSSYNEQF | NA | TRBV7-2 | few
ASKGEDRTYEQY | NA | TRBV2 | NA
SAYGHEQF | NA | TRBV20-1 | NA
ASSVGGKLF | NA | TRBV6-5 | NA
SVGTGGSTDTQY | TRBD1 | TRBV29-1 | few
ASSLQLVSYEQY | NA | TRBV7-2 | NA
ASSSWTEIHEQY | NA | TRBV11-3 | NA
ASSADQGGTNEKLF | NA | TRBV9 | few
ASRPGQAMDTQY | NA | TRBV6-5 | NA